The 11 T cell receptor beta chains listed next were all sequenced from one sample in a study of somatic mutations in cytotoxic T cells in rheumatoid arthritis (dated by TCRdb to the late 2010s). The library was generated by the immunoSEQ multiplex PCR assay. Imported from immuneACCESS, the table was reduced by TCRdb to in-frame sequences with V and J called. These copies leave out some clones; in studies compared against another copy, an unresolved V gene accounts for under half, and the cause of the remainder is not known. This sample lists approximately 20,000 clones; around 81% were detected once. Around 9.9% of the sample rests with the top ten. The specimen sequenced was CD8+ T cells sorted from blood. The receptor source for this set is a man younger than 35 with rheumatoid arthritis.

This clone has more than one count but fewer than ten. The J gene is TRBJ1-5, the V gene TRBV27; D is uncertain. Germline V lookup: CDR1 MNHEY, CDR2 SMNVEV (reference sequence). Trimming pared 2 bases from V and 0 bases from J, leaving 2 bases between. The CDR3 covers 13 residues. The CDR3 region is CASSLISNQPQHF. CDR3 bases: TGTGCCAGCAGTTTAATTAGCAATCAGCCCCAGCATTTT.

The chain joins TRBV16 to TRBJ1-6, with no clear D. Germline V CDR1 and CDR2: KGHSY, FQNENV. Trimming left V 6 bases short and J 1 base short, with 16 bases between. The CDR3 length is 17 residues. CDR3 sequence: CASSSTRRSSYNSPLHF. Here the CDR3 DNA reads TGTGCCAGCAGTTCGACTCGGCGGAGTTCCTATAATTCACCCCTCCACTTT.

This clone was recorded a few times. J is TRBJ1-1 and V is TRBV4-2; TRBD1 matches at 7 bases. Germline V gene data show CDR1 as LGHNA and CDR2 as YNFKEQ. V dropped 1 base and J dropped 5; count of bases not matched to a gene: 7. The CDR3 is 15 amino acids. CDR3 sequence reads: CASSQVPTGYTEAFF. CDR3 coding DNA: TGTGCCAGCAGCCAAGTGCCGACAGGGTATACTGAAGCTTTCTTT.

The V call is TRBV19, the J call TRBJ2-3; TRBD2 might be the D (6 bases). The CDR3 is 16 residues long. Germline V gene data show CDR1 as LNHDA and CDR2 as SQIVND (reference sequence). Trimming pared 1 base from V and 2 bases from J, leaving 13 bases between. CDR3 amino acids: CASSIVLRGSTDTQYF. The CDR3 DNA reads TGTGCCAGTAGTATAGTGTTACGGGGGTCCACAGATACGCAGTATTTT.

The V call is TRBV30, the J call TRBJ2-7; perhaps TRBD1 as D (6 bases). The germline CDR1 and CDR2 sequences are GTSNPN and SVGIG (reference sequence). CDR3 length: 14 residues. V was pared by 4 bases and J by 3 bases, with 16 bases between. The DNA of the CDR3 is TGTGCCTGGAATCCATCCACAGGGTACTACGAGCAGTACTTC. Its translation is CAWNPSTGYYEQYF.

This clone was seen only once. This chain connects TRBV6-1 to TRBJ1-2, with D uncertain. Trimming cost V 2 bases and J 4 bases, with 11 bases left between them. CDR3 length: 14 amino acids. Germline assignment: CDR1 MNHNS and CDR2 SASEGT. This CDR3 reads CASSEMWPGYGYTF. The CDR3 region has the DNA TGTGCCAGCAGTGAAATGTGGCCAGGCTATGGCTACACCTTC.

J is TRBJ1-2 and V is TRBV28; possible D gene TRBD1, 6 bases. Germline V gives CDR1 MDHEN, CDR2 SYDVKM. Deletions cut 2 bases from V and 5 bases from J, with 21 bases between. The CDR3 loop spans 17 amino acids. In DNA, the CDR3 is TGTGCCAGCAGTTTAGTACAGGGAGAGGGTATAGGGTATGGCTACACCTTC. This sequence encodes CASSLVQGEGIGYGYTF.

The CDR3 sequence: CASTPADRDETQYF. In DNA, the CDR3 is TGTGCCAGCACCCCAGCCGACAGGGACGAGACCCAGTACTTC. The V and J genes are TRBV28 and TRBJ2-5, with 7 bases fitting TRBD1. The length of the CDR3 is 14 residues. In germline, CDR1 is MDHEN, CDR2 SYDVKM. V trimming: 7 bases; J trimming: 5 bases; junction bases outside the gene matches: 10.

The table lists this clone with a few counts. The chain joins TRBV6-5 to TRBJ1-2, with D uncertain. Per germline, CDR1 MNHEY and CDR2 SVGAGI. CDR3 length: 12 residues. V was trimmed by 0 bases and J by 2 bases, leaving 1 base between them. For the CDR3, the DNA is TGTGCCAGCAGTTACTCCAACTATGGCTACACCTTC. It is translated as CASSYSNYGYTF.

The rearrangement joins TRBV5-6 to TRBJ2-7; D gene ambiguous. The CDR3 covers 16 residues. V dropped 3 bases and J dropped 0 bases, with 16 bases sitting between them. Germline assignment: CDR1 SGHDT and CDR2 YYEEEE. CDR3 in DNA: TGTGCCAGCAGCTCCCTAGAAGGCAGGAGCTCCTACGAGCAGTACTTC. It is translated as CASSSLEGRSSYEQYF.

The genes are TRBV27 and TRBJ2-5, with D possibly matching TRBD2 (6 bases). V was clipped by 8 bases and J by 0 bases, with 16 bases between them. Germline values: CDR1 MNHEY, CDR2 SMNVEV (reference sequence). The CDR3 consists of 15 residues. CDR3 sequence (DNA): TGTGCCAGCTCCCTATGGGGGGATAACCAAGAGACCCAGTACTTC. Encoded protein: CASSLWGDNQETQYF.